This T cell receptor beta chain was captured in a study of blood T cells in healthy people across ages. Together with a sample-barcoded 5' primer, a J-beta primer mix was included in a second PCR lasting about 6 to 12 cycles. Sequencing recovered at least 2.5 million CDR3-containing paired-end reads from each sample. MiXCR, applied by TCRdb to the 5' RACE reads, yields one record per CDR3 protein. Among some 1.4 million distinct CDR3 sequences listed, about 43% were seen once. The origin of this receptor is a woman aged 18-29 years in good health. The sequencing sample was made of blood.

Here the CDR3 reads CASSPVLGADTYEQYF. The CDR3 coding sequence is TGTGCCAGCTCACCCGTCCTCGGGGCTGACACCTACGAGCAGTACTTC. The chain joins TRBV18 to TRBJ2-7; either TRBD1 or TRBD2 may fit D (5 bases each). V was cut by 3 bases and J by 2 bases, with 17 bases left in between. This CDR3 has 16 residues. From germline, CDR1 is KGHSH and CDR2 LQKENI. The full variable domain, completed using reference TRBV18 and TRBJ2-7, is NAGVMQNPRHLVRRRGQEARLRCSPMKGHSHVYWYRQLPEEGLKFMVYLQKENIIDESGMPKERFSAEFPKEGPSILRIQQVVRGDSAAYFCASSPVLGADTYEQYFGPGTRLTVT.